Here is one TCR beta chain with its context. Its target is unknown. The source of the sample is a study of T cell responses to AZD1222 COVID-19 vaccine. Germline CDR1 SGHTA, CDR2 FQGNSA. V shed 1 base and J shed 3 bases, with 4 bases lying between them. This CDR3 is 12 amino acids long. Profiling relied on immunoSEQ multiplex PCR, and the TCRdb table lists in-frame clones only, not all of them. The sample includes some 200,000 clones, about nine tenths of them seen just once. Findings and limits, study-wide: Repertoire collection took place solely once the T cell response had peaked. Two AZD1222 administrations were followed by greater Spike-specific TCR breadth and depth. Targets within unmutated variant regions were reportedly found for nearly half of spike-specific TCRs. Most donors were white British, females outnumbered males, and clonal diversity was possibly underestimated.

This TCR derives from an adult who received the AZD1222 COVID-19 vaccine. The specimen was peripheral blood, collected 28 days after the second AZD1222 dose. The chain combines TRBV7-2 with TRBJ2-7; D gene unclear. CDR3 sequence reads: CASSLEFYEQYF. The CDR3 DNA follows: TGTGCCAGCAGCTTAGAGTTCTACGAGCAGTACTTC.